A selection of T cell receptor beta chains follows, all from one sample in a study of blood T cell repertoires in COVID-19. Only in-frame clones appear in the TCRdb table, and some are missing; sequencing was by immunoSEQ multiplex PCR. Of hundreds of thousands of clones listed, about 88% were seen once; the top ten hold 3%. The sequencing input was PBMCs or T cells enriched from blood (not recorded which). The receptors here all came from a woman between 50 and 59 years old who had recovered from COVID-19. The CDR3 runs from the conserved cysteine through the conserved F or W. D genes are given only for firm matches. Part of the rows lack a size; the others show once, few, many or a class for expanded clones.

d_gene	abundance	v_gene	j_gene	CDR3aa	CDR3nt
NA	NA	TRBV18	TRBJ2-4	CASSPAGVGNIQYF	TGTGCCAGCTCACCAGCAGGGGTGGGGAACATTCAGTACTTC
TRBD2	NA	TRBV4-3	TRBJ2-5	CASSQAKRASGPQETQYF	TGCGCCAGCAGCCAAGCGAAAAGGGCTAGCGGCCCTCAGGAGACCCAGTACTTC
TRBD1	NA	TRBV7-3	TRBJ2-1	CASSQRSRTGNNEQFF	TGTGCCAGCAGCCAAAGGTCTAGGACAGGGAACAATGAGCAGTTCTTC
TRBD1	few	TRBV20-1	TRBJ1-5	CSASTLRAGGTSNQPQHF	TGCAGTGCTAGTACCCTGAGGGCAGGGGGGACGAGCAATCAGCCCCAGCATTTT
TRBD1	NA	TRBV12-3/TRBV12-4	TRBJ1-2	CASSLFRTGVYTF	TGTGCCAGCAGCCTTTTCAGGACAGGAGTCTACACCTTC
NA	NA	TRBV28	TRBJ2-3	CASKGDNTDTQYF	TGTGCCAGCAAAGGCGACAACACAGATACGCAGTATTTT
TRBD2	NA	TRBV3-1/TRBV3-2	TRBJ2-7	CASSAGLADEQYF	TGTGCCAGCAGCGCCGGACTAGCGGACGAGCAGTACTTC
TRBD1	once	TRBV30	TRBJ2-5	CAGYQTGGAKTQYF	TGTGCCGGCTACCAAACAGGGGGCGCGAAGACCCAGTACTTC
NA	NA	TRBV18	TRBJ2-3	CASSPRRADTQYF	TGTGCCAGCTCACCACGGAGGGCAGATACGCAGTATTTT
NA	NA	TRBV7-2	TRBJ2-3	CASSLAGGTTDTQYF	TGTGCCAGCAGCTTAGCGGGCGGGACCACAGATACGCAGTATTTT
TRBD2	NA	TRBV7-3	TRBJ2-5	CASSLRLAGGSETQYF	TGTGCCAGCAGCTTAAGACTAGCGGGAGGATCGGAGACCCAGTACTTC
NA	NA	TRBV11-3	TRBJ2-1	CASSTENNEQFF	TGTGCCAGCAGCACAGAGAACAATGAGCAGTTCTTC
NA	NA	TRBV30	TRBJ1-1	CAGSRGMNTEAFF	TGTGCCGGGAGCCGAGGGATGAACACTGAAGCTTTCTTT
NA	NA	TRBV28	TRBJ1-2	CASSTPGRSDGYGYTF	TGTGCCAGCAGTACCCCGGGGAGGTCAGATGGGTATGGCTACACCTTC
TRBD1	NA	TRBV29-1	TRBJ2-1	CSVDSRDRGIIEQFF	TGCAGCGTTGATTCGCGAGACAGGGGAATAATCGAGCAGTTCTTC
NA	NA	TRBV5-1	TRBJ2-1	CASSLGQYNEQFF	TGCGCCAGCAGCTTGGGGCAGTACAATGAGCAGTTCTTC
TRBD2	few	TRBV9	TRBJ2-3	CASSARGSGRGADTQYF	TGTGCCAGCAGCGCCCGAGGAAGCGGGAGGGGAGCAGATACGCAGTATTTT
NA	NA	TRBV28	TRBJ2-5	CASTLRLAGETQYF	TGTGCCAGCACCCTCCGATTAGCCGGAGAGACCCAGTACTTC
NA	NA	TRBV9	TRBJ2-5	CASSPGVGGQYF	TGTGCCAGCAGCCCAGGGGTAGGTGGCCAGTACTTC
NA	NA	TRBV7-2	TRBJ1-3	CASSLNRVPGNTIYF	TGTGCCAGCAGCTTAAACAGGGTGCCTGGAAACACCATATATTTT
TRBD1	NA	TRBV27	TRBJ2-7	CASSPFGQVYEQYF	TGTGCCAGCAGTCCCTTCGGACAGGTCTACGAGCAGTACTTC
NA	NA	TRBV28	TRBJ1-2	CASTSTLYGYTF	TGTGCCAGCACTTCGACACTCTATGGCTACACCTTC
TRBD1	NA	TRBV28	TRBJ2-2	CASRRDRGLTGELFF	TGTGCCAGCAGGCGGGACAGGGGACTCACCGGGGAGCTGTTTTTT
NA	NA	TRBV4-3	TRBJ1-6	CASSQVSYNSPLHF	TGCGCCAGCAGCCAAGTATCCTATAATTCACCCCTCCACTTT
NA	NA	TRBV18	TRBJ2-1	CASSPPQGSSGGNEQFF	TGTGCCAGCTCACCACCGCAGGGGTCATCAGGGGGGAATGAGCAGTTCTTC
NA	NA	TRBV3-1/TRBV3-2	TRBJ1-1	CASSQDEGVYYTEAFF	TGTGCCAGCAGCCAAGATGAAGGGGTCTACTACACTGAAGCTTTCTTT
TRBD1	NA	TRBV29-1	TRBJ2-5	CSDRGQDQETQYF	TGCAGCGATAGGGGACAGGACCAAGAGACCCAGTACTTC
NA	NA	TRBV2	TRBJ1-4	CASSGRRDVGEKLFF	TGTGCCAGCAGTGGAAGGCGGGACGTTGGTGAAAAACTGTTTTTT
TRBD2	NA	TRBV27	TRBJ2-7	CASSFTSGRAYEQYF	TGTGCCAGCAGTTTCACTAGCGGGAGGGCCTACGAGCAGTACTTC
TRBD2	NA	TRBV3-1/TRBV3-2	TRBJ2-1	CASSQDRLAGSSYNEQFF	TGTGCCAGCAGCCAAGATCGACTAGCGGGAAGCTCCTACAATGAGCAGTTCTTC
NA	NA	TRBV7-3	TRBJ2-6	CASSSRSSGANVLTF	TGTGCCAGCAGCTCGCGGAGCTCTGGGGCCAACGTCCTGACTTTC
NA	NA	TRBV5-6	TRBJ1-1	CASSLYLSVGKAFF	TGTGCCAGCAGCTTGTATCTTTCGGTTGGTAAAGCTTTCTTT
NA	NA	TRBV28	TRBJ1-6	CASSLPGSVPLHF	TGTGCCAGCAGTTTGCCAGGGTCCGTACCCCTCCACTTT